This T cell receptor (beta chain) was recorded in a study of CD8 T cells in ankylosing spondylitis. Study-wide results and caveats: The authors reported significant enrichment of disease-linked clones in matched ankylosing spondylitis synovial fluid. Typical of ankylosing spondylitis blood, it appeared, was a TCR beta motif of about eight highly homologous variants. A number of the motif variants had already been described in reactive arthritis synovial fluid and blood.

The V and J ends lost 1 base and 3 bases respectively, with 9 bases between them. This CDR3 is 14 amino acids long. Germline CDR1 is SGHTA and CDR2 is FQGTGA. MiXCR, applied by TCRdb to the 5' RACE reads, yields one record per CDR3 protein. The table records about 360,000 distinct CDR3 sequences, roughly 20% of them present only once. The table lists this clonotype with a few counts. Antigen specificity is unknown. The chain couples TRBV7-3 to TRBJ1-2, with D uncertain. This clonotype was sampled from a male donor with ankylosing spondylitis or in good health (not recorded which). The sample taken for sequencing was blood, either unsorted or a sorted T cell fraction (not recorded which). The CDR3 DNA follows: TGTGCCAGCAGCTTAAGTCGTAGAGACTATGGCTACACCTTC. Translating it yields CASSLSRRDYGYTF.